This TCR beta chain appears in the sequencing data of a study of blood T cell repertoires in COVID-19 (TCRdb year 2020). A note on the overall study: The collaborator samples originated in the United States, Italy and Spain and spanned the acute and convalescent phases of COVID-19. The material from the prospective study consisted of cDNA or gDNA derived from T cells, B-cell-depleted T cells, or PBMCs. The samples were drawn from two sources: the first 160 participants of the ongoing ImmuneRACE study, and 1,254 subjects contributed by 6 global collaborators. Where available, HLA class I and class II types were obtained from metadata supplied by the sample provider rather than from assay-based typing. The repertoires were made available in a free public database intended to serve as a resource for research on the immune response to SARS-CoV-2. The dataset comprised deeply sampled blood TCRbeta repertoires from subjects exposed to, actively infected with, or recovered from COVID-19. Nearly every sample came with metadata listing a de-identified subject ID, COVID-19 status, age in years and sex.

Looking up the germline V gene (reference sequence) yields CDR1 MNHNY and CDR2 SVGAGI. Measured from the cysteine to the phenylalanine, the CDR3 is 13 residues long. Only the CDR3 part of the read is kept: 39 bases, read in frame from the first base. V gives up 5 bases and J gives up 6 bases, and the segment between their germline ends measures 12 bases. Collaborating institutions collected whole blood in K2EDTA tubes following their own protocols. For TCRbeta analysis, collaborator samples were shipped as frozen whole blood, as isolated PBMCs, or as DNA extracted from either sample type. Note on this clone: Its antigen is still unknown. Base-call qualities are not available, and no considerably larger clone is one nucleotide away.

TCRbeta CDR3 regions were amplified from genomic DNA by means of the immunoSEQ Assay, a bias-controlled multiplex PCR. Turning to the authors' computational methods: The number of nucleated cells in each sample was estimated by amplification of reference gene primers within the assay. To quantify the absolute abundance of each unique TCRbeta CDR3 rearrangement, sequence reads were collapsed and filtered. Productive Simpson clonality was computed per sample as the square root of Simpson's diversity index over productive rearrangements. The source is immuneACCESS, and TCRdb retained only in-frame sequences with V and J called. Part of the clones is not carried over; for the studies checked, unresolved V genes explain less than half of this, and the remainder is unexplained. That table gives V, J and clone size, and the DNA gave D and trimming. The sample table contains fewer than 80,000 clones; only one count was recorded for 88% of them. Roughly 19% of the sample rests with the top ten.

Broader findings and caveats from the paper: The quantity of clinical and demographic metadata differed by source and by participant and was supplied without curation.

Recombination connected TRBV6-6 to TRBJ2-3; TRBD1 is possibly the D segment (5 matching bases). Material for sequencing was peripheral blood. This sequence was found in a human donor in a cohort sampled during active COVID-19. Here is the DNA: TGTGCCAGCAGTACTCGACAGACGGATACGCAGTATTTT. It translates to CASSTRQTDTQYF.